This T cell receptor (beta chain) comes out of a study of T cell repertoires in cytomegalovirus infection. About the research overall: Public TCR beta signature analysis indicated the presence of both CMV infection and matching HLA type.

Looked up from germline, CDR1 is DFQATT and CDR2 is SNEGSKA (reference sequence). V shed 6 bases and J shed 3 bases, with 12 bases lying between them. The CDR3 runs to 13 residues. Whole-study results and caveats: Pooled public TCR beta family frequency picked out CMV carriers with the relevant HLA. Within the response measured ex vivo, HLA-C-restricted CMV-specific TCR beta clonotypes were dominant.

This clonotype was counted a few times. Its antigen remains unknown. TCRdb called the reads again in MiXCR, with one record for every CDR3 protein. The sample has about 320,000 distinct CDR3 sequences, more than 8% seen once. This TCR was sampled from a human donor in good health (CMV status not recorded). Some clones in this sample may be carry-over from other donors' samples. The chain joins TRBV20-1 to TRBJ1-5, with a tentative D call TRBD1 (6 bases). Sample: PBMCs. Here the CDR3 DNA reads TGCAGTGCAGGGGGGAGGCTCAATCAGCCCCAGCATTTT. It codes for CSAGGRLNQPQHF.